This T cell receptor (beta chain) originates from a study of OX40 agonist ivuxolimab in advanced cancers. Study results and limitations: Blood T cells, both CD4+ and CD8+, expanded clonally by week 6 at 0.1 to 3.0 mg/kg. People who partly responded at 0.1-3.0 mg/kg had some of the least clonal expansion seen. More expanded clones were seen, on average, in CD8+ T cells than in CD4+.

Turning to this clone: As yet, its antigen is unknown.

The CDR3 spans 13 residues. The V gene's germline CDR1 is SGDLS and CDR2 YYNGEE. Trimming took 4 bases from V and 8 from J, leaving 12 bases between them. Sequencing used immunoSEQ multiplex PCR; TCRdb keeps in-frame clones, though not all of them. The sample holds roughly 120,000 clones, 85% to 95% seen once. The gene calls are TRBV9 and TRBJ1-4; D gene uncertain. Source: CD4+ or CD8+ T cells sorted from blood, taken in a trial of the OX40 agonist ivuxolimab. The clonotype originates from an adult with an advanced solid tumor such as melanoma, head and neck, liver or kidney cancer. CDR3 coding DNA: TGTGCCAGCAGCCTCACAGCGGGGGAAAAACTGTTTTTT. The encoded protein is CASSLTAGEKLFF.